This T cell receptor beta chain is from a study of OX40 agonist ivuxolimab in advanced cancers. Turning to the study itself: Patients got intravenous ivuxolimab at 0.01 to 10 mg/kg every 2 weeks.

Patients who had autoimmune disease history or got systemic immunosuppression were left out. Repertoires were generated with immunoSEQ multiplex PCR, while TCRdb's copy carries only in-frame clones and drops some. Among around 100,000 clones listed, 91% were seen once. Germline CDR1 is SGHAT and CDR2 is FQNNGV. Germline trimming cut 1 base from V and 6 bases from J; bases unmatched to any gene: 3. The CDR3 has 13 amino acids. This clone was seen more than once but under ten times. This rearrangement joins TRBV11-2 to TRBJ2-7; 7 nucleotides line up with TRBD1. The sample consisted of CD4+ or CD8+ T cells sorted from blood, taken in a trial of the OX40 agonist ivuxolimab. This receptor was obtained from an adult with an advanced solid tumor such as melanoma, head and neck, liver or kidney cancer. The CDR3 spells CASSLVRGREQYF. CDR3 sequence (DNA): TGTGCCAGCAGCTTAGTAAGGGGGCGCGAGCAGTACTTC.